This record covers a single TCR beta chain. In the authors' methods: Amplified reference gene primers provided the basis for estimating nucleated cell counts. Assay: immunoSEQ multiplex PCR; the TCRdb copy retains only in-frame clones and omits some. V and J calls and clone size are those listed in that table; D and trimming were worked out from the DNA. The sample holds roughly 74,000 clones, around nine tenths seen once. The sample belongs to a study of blood T cell repertoires in COVID-19. Study overall: Material from acute and convalescent COVID-19 was sourced from the United States, Italy and Spain. From T cells, B-cell-depleted T cells, or PBMCs came the material, which was cDNA or gDNA.

The origin of this receptor is a woman at least 80 years old with active or convalescent COVID-19. The sample was peripheral blood.

The chain's CDR3 is CASSRQVQETQYF. Here the CDR3 DNA reads TGTGCCAGCAGCAGACAGGTCCAAGAGACCCAGTACTTC. The chain carries TRBV7-3 and TRBJ2-5, with a tentative D call TRBD1 (6 bases). V was trimmed by 5 bases and J by 1 base, leaving 8 bases between them. Per germline, CDR1 SGHTA and CDR2 FQGTGA. The CDR3 has 13 amino acids.